This T cell receptor (beta chain) was identified in a study of Graves' ophthalmopathy and Graves' hyperthyroidism (dated by TCRdb to the late 2010s). For context, the study as a whole: Hyperthyroidism was considered stable if no progression to ophthalmopathy occurred within 18 months of follow-up. To explore V-J signatures that separate ophthalmopathy from hyperthyroidism, a discovery set of 95 to 100 patients was enrolled, consisting of about 45 with ophthalmopathy and about 60 with stable hyperthyroidism. Once sampling was done, hyperthyroidism patients were given methimazole at a starting dose of 30 mg daily, while ophthalmopathy patients were given high-dose intravenous methylprednisolone. In total, 135 blood samples were TCR-sequenced: approximately 40 ophthalmopathy, 75 hyperthyroidism and approximately 17 hyperthyroidism-to-ophthalmopathy patients. The study used TCR beta repertoire signatures to distinguish Graves' ophthalmopathy from Graves' hyperthyroidism and to predict progression to ophthalmopathy. An independent validation cohort comprised some 19 hyperthyroidism patients and 15 to 17 patients who later progressed from hyperthyroidism to ophthalmopathy. In a handful of hyperthyroidism patients, the T-cell repertoires found in thyroid tissue were compared with those found in blood. What the study reported, not specific to this receptor: Most expanded thyroid clonotypes with frequency above 0.001 were also detected in blood, suggesting blood repertoires may reflect the thyroid immune response. In validation, the model predicted ophthalmopathy progression with about 70% sensitivity and 72.22% specificity; some 13 predicted patients were CT-confirmed with GO in a median of about 7.1 months. Ophthalmopathy was separated from stable hyperthyroidism by the 13-signature model with 85% to 90% sensitivity and 81.08% specificity in cross-validation and with 80%/75% in the test set. Sample size was not predetermined statistically, and investigators were not blinded to group allocation.

TCR beta CDR3 regions were amplified from RNA transcripts for repertoire sequencing. A first-round RT-PCR used HTBI primers with the Qiagen OneStep RT-PCR kit, followed by a second-round multiplex PCR, size selection and purification. Sequencing of the libraries was carried out on an Illumina HiSeq2000 in paired-end mode with 100 bp reads. On the authors' methods: SOAPnuke was used to process the reads, removing any read that contained adapters or uncalled bases, had a mean Phred below 15, or lacked an exact match to the constant primer or identifier. COPE v1.2.5 was used to merge high-quality paired reads. Each unique nucleotide sequence was treated as a clonotype, and MiTCR v1.1 was used to align the clonotypes to the IMGT TRB V, D and J references. Only V-J combinations with frequency above 0.0001 were analysed, covering approximately 99% of repertoires. For each V-J combination, a TCR clonal expansion and chaos score was defined as the ratio of F50 clonal expansion to chaos observed in the TCRdist matrix. Welch's t-statistics and random forest were used to reduce features to about a dozen V-J combinations, which were fed into a naive Bayes classifier. The similarity between thyroid and blood repertoires was quantified using the Morisita-Horn index. TCRdb reprocessed the public reads (quality trimming at Q25 with fastp, clone calling with MiXCR) and kept in-frame beta chains. Duplicate CDR3 protein sequences are folded into a single record with the most common DNA and genes. These V and J calls rely on TCRdb rather than the paper's analysis. Across this sample there are some 1.1 million distinct CDR3 sequences, with about 35% seen only once. More than 9.5% of the sample is in the top ten clones.

With regard to this clonotype: Its antigen specificity is not known. Qualities for individual bases were not recorded, and no much larger clone is one base off.

Hyperthyroidism patients were newly diagnosed, with disease duration under 2 months, and aged 18 to 65 years. Patients were excluded if they had other autoimmune diseases, uncontrolled infections, pregnancy or lactation. Diagnosis relied on clinical symptoms, serum thyroxine, TRAb, thyroid ultrasound and orbital computed tomography. Total RNA was extracted using Trizol reagent, and RNA quality was checked on an Agilent 2100 Bioanalyzer. Reading the germline V gene gives CDR1 SGDLS and CDR2 YYNGEE. The junction shows trimming of 0 bases on V and 4 bases on J, and the gene matches do not reach 3 bases of it. From its cysteine to its phenylalanine, the CDR3 spans 16 amino acids. The retained sequence is limited to the CDR3, 48 bases, with the frame set at the first base.

Sequences were obtained from peripheral blood or thyroid tissue (not recorded which). The chain is assembled from TRBV9 and TRBJ2-2, with TRBD2 matching 10 junction bases. The receptor's source is an adult man with Graves' hyperthyroidism. The CDR3 corresponds to CASSVGGLAFTGELFF. The sequence in DNA is TGTGCCAGCAGCGTAGGGGGACTAGCGTTCACCGGGGAGCTGTTTTTT.